This entry concerns a single TCR beta chain. The CDR3 length is 18 residues. The germline CDR1 and CDR2 sequences are SGHAT and FQDESV (reference sequence). This record belongs to a study of monozygotic twins with inflammatory bowel disease. One entry per CDR3 protein, without DNA, is what TCRdb gives after re-calling the 5' RACE reads. The sample totals 200,000 to 250,000 distinct CDR3 sequences. Material: blood. The V call is TRBV11-1, the J call TRBJ2-4; TCRdb proposes TRBD2, but this gene call is untestable without DNA. The sequence was collected from a human donor with ulcerative colitis or Crohn's disease, or a healthy co-twin of an affected twin (not recorded which). CDR3 protein: CASSDGGTSGRFMDIQYF.